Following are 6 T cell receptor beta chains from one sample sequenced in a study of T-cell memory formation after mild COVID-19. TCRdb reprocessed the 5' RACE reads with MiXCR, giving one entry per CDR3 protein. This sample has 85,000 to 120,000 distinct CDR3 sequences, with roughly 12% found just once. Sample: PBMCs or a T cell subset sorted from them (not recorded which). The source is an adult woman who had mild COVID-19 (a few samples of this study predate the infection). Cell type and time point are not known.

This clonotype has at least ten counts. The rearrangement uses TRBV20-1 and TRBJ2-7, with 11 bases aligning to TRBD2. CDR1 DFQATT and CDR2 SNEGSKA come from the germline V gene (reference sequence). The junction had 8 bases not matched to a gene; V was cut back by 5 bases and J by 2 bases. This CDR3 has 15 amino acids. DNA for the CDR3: TGCAGTGCTCAAGCCCTAGCGGGAGGCCCCTACGAGCAGTACTTC. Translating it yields CSAQALAGGPYEQYF.

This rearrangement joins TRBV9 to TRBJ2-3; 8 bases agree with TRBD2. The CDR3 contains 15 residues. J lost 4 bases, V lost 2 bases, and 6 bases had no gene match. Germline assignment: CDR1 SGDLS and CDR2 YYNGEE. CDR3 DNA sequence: TGTGCCAGCAGCGTTAGCGGGATAGTGGCAGATACGCAGTATTTT. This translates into CASSVSGIVADTQYF. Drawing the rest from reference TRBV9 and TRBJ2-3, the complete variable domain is DSGVTQTPKHLITATGQRVTLRCSPRSGDLSVYWYQQSLDQGLQFLIQYYNGEERAKGNILERFSAQQFPDLHSELNLSSLELGDSALYFCASSVSGIVADTQYFGPGTRLTVL.

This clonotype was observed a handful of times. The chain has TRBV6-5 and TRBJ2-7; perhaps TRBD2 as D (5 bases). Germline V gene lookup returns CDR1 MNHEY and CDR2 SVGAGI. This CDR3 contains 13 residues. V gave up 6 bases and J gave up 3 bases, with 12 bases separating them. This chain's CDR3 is CASRMDGNYEQYF. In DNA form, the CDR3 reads TGTGCCAGCAGGATGGACGGGAACTACGAGCAGTACTTC.

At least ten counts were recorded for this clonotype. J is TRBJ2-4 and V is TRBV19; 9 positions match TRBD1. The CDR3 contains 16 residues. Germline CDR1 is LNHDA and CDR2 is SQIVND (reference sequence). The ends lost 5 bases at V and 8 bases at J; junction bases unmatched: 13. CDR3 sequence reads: CASSPYPGTGLHIQYF. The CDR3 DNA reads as TGTGCCAGTAGTCCATATCCCGGGACAGGGTTGCACATTCAGTACTTC.

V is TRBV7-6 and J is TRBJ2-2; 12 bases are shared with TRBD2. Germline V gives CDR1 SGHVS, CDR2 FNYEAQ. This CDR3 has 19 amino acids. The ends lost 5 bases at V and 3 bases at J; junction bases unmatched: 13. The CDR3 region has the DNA TGTGCCAGCAGCGGCCGGAGGGCTAGCGGGAGGGCAGACACCGGGGAGCTGTTTTTT. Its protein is CASSGRRASGRADTGELFF.

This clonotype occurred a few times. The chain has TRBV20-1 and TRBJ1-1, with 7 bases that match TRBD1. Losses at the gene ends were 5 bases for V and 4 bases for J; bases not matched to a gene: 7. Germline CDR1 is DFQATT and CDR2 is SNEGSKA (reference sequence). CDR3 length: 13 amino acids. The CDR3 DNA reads TGCAGTGCTGAGGACAGGAAAATCACTGAAGCTTTCTTT. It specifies CSAEDRKITEAFF.